The entry that follows covers one TCR beta chain sequence. Its target is not known. The sample originates from a study of immune evolution from preneoplasia to lung adenocarcinoma. The V gene's germline CDR1 is SGHVS and CDR2 FNYEAQ. Deletions cut 1 base from V and 4 bases from J, with 11 bases between. CDR3 length equals 15 residues. Study outcomes and limitations: T cell clonality was higher in KRAS-mutant than EGFR-mutant or wild-type nodules.

Some clones are missing from TCRdb's copy, which holds only in-frame ones; the method was immunoSEQ multiplex PCR. The table lists about 5,000 clones, approximately 87% of them singletons. Sequenced material: FFPE minimally invasive lung adenocarcinoma tissue. The source of this sequence is a person aged 55-80 years with lung adenocarcinoma. The chain combines TRBV7-6 with TRBJ1-5; D unresolved. Here the CDR3 DNA reads TGTGCCAGCAGCTTAGAAGAAGGGCATAATCAGCCCCAGCATTTT. As protein: CASSLEEGHNQPQHF.